The present TCR beta chain was sequenced within a study of blood T cell repertoires in COVID-19. V was trimmed by 4 bases and J by 1 base, leaving 7 bases between them. Germline-derived CDR1 and CDR2 are KGHSY and FQNENV. CDR3 length: 13 amino acids. Sequenced by immunoSEQ multiplex PCR; TCRdb stores in-frame clones only, minus some. This table holds some 150,000 clones, roughly 85% found once. This clonotype was sampled from a woman aged 45-59 years who had recovered from COVID-19. The specimen was PBMCs or T cells enriched from blood (not recorded which). The rearrangement links TRBV16 to TRBJ1-1; D is unresolved. This chain's CDR3 is CASSPLGNTEAFF. The CDR3 nucleotides read TGTGCCAGCAGCCCCCTCGGGAACACTGAAGCTTTCTTT. Drawing the rest from reference TRBV16 and TRBJ1-1, the complete variable domain is GEEVAQTPKHLVRGEGQKAKLYCAPIKGHSYVFWYQQVLKNEFKFLISFQNENVFDETGMPKERFSAKCLPNSPCSLEIQATKLEDSAVYFCASSPLGNTEAFFGQGTRLTVV.